This TCR beta chain was observed in a study of Ad26.COV2.S vaccination and SARS-CoV-2 variants. Study background: Into the muscle, Ad26.COV2.S was dosed once or twice, 56 days apart.

TCRdb's table, derived via immunoSEQ multiplex PCR, lists solely in-frame clones and lacks some. The data hold 300,000 to 350,000 clones, with around nine tenths observed a single time. This clone occurred a few times. The antigen remains unidentified. Per germline, CDR1 SGHTA and CDR2 FQGNSA. Trimming removed 4 bases from V and 5 bases from J; junction bases left unmatched: 8. The CDR3 runs to 15 residues. Study-level results: Reported post-vaccination CD8+ and CD4+ T cell responses to spike showed substantial breadth. Greater spike-specific TCR breadth was seen in vaccine recipients than in placebo recipients.

As for treatment: 15 to 20 received Ad26.COV2.S at low or high dose, single or two shots; roughly five received placebo; per-sample allocation not given. Samples analyzed were those drawn on day 63 after the first vaccine or placebo injection. The rearrangement links TRBV7-2 to TRBJ2-5, with 9 bases identical to TRBD1. The sequence came from a person aged 18-65 years who received the Ad26.COV2.S COVID-19 vaccine or a placebo. Material: peripheral blood, obtained in a trial of Ad26.COV2.S vaccine versus placebo. CDR3 in amino acids: CASSWTTGGWETQYF. CDR3 sequence (DNA): TGTGCCAGCAGCTGGACAACAGGGGGCTGGGAGACCCAGTACTTC.